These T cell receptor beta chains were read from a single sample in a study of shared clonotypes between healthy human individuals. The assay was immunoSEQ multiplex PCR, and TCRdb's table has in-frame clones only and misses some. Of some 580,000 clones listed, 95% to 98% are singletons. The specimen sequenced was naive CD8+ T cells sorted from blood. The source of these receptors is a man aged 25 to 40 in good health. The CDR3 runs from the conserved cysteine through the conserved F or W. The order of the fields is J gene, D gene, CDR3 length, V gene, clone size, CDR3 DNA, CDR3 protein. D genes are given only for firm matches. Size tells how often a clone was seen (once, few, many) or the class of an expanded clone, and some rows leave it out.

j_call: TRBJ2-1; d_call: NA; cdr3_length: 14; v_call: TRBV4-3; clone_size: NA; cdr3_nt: TGCGCCAGCAGCCAGGAGATGACCTACAATGAGCAGTTCTTC; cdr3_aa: CASSQEMTYNEQFF
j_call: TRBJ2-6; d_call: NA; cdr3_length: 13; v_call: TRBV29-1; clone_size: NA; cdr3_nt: TGCAGCGTTCTCTGGGGTGGGGCCAACGTCCTGACTTTC; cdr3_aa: CSVLWGGANVLTF
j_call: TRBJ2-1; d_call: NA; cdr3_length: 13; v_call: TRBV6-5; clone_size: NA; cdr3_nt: TGTGCCAGCAGGGCAAGGGTTCCCGATGAGCAGTTCTTC; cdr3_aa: CASRARVPDEQFF
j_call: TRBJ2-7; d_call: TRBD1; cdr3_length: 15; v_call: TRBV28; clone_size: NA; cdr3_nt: TGTGCCAGCCTCCCTGACAGGGGGAGCTCCTACGAGCAGTACTTC; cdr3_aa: CASLPDRGSSYEQYF
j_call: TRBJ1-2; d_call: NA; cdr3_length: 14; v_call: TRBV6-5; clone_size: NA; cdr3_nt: TGTGCCAGCAGTTACTCGCCAGCTAACTATGGCTACACCTTC; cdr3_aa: CASSYSPANYGYTF
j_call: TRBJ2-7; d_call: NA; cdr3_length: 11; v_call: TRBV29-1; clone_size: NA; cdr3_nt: TGCAGCGTTGAAATCTCCTACGAGCAGTACTTC; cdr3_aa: CSVEISYEQYF
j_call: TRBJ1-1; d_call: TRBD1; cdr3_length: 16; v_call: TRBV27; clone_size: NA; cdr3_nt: TGTGCCAGCAGTTCCCGGGGTGAGGGGGCGCCTACTGAAGCTTTCTTT; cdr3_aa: CASSSRGEGAPTEAFF
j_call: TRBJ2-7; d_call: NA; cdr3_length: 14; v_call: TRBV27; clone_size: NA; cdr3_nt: TGTGCCAGCAGTCCTAGCAGAAGGGCCTACGAGCAGTACTTC; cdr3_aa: CASSPSRRAYEQYF
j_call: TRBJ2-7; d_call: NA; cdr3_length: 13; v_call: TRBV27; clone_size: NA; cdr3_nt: TGTGCCAGCAGTTACAGGGAGGACTACGAGCAGTACTTC; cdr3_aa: CASSYREDYEQYF
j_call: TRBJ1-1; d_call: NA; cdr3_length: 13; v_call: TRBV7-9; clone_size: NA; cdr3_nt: TGTGCCAGCAAGGAGACGGAGAACACTGAAGCTTTCTTT; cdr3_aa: CASKETENTEAFF
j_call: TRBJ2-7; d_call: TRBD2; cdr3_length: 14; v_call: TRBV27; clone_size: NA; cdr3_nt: TGTGCCAGCAGTTTAGGACTAGCGGGATCTGAGCAGTACTTC; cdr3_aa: CASSLGLAGSEQYF
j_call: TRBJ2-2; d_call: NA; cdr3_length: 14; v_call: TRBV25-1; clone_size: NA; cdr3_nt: TGTGCCAGCAGTGATGCAGGGCCCGCCGGGGAGCTGTTTTTT; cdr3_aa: CASSDAGPAGELFF
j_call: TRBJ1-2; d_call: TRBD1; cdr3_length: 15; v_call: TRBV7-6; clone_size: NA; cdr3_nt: TGTGCCAGCAGCGCGGCTCAAAGGGGGCGCTATGGCTACACCTTC; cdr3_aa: CASSAAQRGRYGYTF
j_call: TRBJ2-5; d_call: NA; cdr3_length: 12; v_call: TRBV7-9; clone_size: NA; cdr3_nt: TGTGCCAGCCACCGGGGACAAGAGACCCAGTACTTC; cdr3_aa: CASHRGQETQYF
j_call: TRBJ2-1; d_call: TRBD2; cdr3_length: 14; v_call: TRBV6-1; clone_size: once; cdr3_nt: TGTGCCAGCAGTGAAAGGTGGCTAGCGGGTGAGCAGTTCTTC; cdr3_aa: CASSERWLAGEQFF
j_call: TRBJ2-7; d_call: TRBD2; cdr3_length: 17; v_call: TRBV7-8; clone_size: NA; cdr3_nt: TGTGCCATCTCGGGACTAAGCTTGGGAGGAAACTACTACGAGCAGTACTTC; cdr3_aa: CAISGLSLGGNYYEQYF
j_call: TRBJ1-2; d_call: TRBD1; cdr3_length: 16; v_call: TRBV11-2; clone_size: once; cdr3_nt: TGTGCCAGCAGCCCCTCCGGGACAGATATAATCTATGGCTACACCTTC; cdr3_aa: CASSPSGTDIIYGYTF